Sequencing of this T cell receptor (beta chain) was carried out in a study of blood T cell repertoires in COVID-19. At the level of the study: PBMCs, B-cell-depleted T cells, or T cells were the source of the cDNA or gDNA that made up the material.

V lost 3 bases, J lost 2 bases, and 7 bases lay in between. The CDR3 has 13 amino acids. CDR1 and CDR2 from the germline V gene are SGHTA and FQGTGA. The authors' processing: Reference gene primers were amplified, and this amplification served to estimate nucleated cell counts. Repertoires were generated with immunoSEQ multiplex PCR, while TCRdb's copy carries only in-frame clones and drops some. V and J calls and clone size follow that table, whereas D and trimming were derived from the DNA. In the table there are approximately 46,000 clones, approximately 70% of which are singletons. The sequencing sample was made of peripheral blood. The V and J genes are TRBV7-3 and TRBJ1-1; unclear D gene. The TCR sequence derives from a man aged 80 or over with acute or convalescent COVID-19. The CDR3 spells CASSFGPNTEAFF. The CDR3 coding sequence is TGTGCCAGCAGCTTTGGGCCAAACACTGAAGCTTTCTTT.